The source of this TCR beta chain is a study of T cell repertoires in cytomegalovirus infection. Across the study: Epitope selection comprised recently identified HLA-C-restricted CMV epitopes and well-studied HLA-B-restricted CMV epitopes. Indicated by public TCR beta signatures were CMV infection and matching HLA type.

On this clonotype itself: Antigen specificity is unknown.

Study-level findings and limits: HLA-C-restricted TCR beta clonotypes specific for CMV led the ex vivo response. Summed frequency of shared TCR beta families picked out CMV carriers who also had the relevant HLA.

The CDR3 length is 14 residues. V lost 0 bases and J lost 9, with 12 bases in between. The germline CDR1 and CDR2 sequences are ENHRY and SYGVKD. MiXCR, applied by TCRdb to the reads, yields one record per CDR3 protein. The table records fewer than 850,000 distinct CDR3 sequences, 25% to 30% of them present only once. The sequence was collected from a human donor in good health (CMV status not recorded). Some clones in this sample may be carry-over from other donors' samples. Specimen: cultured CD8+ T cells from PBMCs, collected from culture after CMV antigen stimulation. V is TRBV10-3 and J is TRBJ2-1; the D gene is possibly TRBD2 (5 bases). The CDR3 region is CAISESTGLTEQFF. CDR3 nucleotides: TGTGCCATCAGTGAGTCGACTGGACTGACTGAGCAGTTCTTC.